Presented here are 27 T cell receptor beta chains from one specimen sequenced in a study of blood T cell repertoires in COVID-19. The assay was immunoSEQ multiplex PCR, and TCRdb's table has in-frame clones only and misses some. The sample lists approximately 440,000 clones; about nine tenths were seen once. Sequencing was performed on PBMCs or T cells enriched from blood (not recorded which). Receptors originate from a woman aged 18-30 years who had recovered from COVID-19.

The chain carries TRBV11-2 and TRBJ1-1; D perhaps matches TRBD1 (5 bases). This CDR3 spans 13 amino acids. V was cut by 8 bases and J by 5 bases, with 15 bases left in between. Germline lookup yields CDR1 SGHAT and CDR2 FQNNGV. CDR3 DNA sequence: TGTGCCAGCTCCTCAGGGATTGGGACTGAAGCTTTCTTT. Its translation is CASSSGIGTEAFF. The variable domain in full, completed from reference TRBV11-2 and TRBJ1-1, reads EAGVAQSPRYKIIEKRQSVAFWCNPISGHATLYWYQQILGQGPKLLIQFQNNGVVDDSQLPKDRFSAERLKGVDSTLKIQPAKLEDSAVYLCASSSGIGTEAFFGQGTRLTVV.

The V and J genes are TRBV28 and TRBJ2-2, with 8 nucleotides matching TRBD2. The CDR3 is 17 residues long. Per the germline V gene, CDR1 is MDHEN and CDR2 is SYDVKM. Losses at the gene ends were 5 bases for V and 4 bases for J; bases not matched to a gene: 12. In nucleotides, the CDR3 is TGTGCCAGCAGTCCCTCTCTCCCGGGGGGGGGCACCGGGGAGCTGTTTTTT. Its translation: CASSPSLPGGGTGELFF.

This chain links TRBV19 with TRBJ2-1; TRBD2 matches at 11 bases. The CDR3 has 15 amino acids. The germline gives CDR1 LNHDA, CDR2 SQIVND (reference sequence). With V trimmed by 4 bases and J by 7 bases, 6 bases remained unmatched. CDR3: CASSTHRTSGNEQFF. CDR3 coding DNA: TGTGCCAGTAGTACTCACCGGACTAGCGGGAATGAGCAGTTCTTC. Full variable domain (outside the CDR3, taken from reference TRBV19 and TRBJ2-1): DGGITQSPKYLFRKEGQNVTLSCEQNLNHDAMYWYRQDPGQGLRLIYYSQIVNDFQKGDIAEGYSVSREKKESFPLTVTSAQKNPTAFYLCASSTHRTSGNEQFFGPGTRLTVL.

In its sample, this clone was seen a few times. The chain employs TRBV7-8 and TRBJ2-3; weak D call: TRBD2 (6 bases). Germline V lookup: CDR1 SGHVS, CDR2 FQNEAQ. The V end was cut by 2 bases, the J end by 3 bases, with 12 bases between. CDR3 length equals 15 residues. The CDR3 DNA reads TGTGCCAGCAGCTTAAACCCCCTAGCGACAGATACGCAGTATTTT. Protein sequence: CASSLNPLATDTQYF.

The chain uses TRBV3-1 (or the pseudogene TRBV3-2) and TRBJ2-7; a weak D match, TRBD1 (5 bases). Germline V CDR1 and CDR2: LGHDT, YNNKEL (reference sequence). This CDR3 is 14 amino acids long. Trimming took 4 bases from V and 6 from J, leaving 16 bases between them. CDR3 coding DNA: TGTGCCAGCAGCCTCGAGAGACTGGGGCGCGAGCAGTACTTC. As protein: CASSLERLGREQYF.

This chain uses TRBV2 with TRBJ1-6; maybe TRBD1 (5 bases). With 4 bases removed from V and 10 bases from J, the gap between germline ends came to 20 bases. The CDR3 consists of 16 residues. CDR1 is SNHLY, CDR2 FYNNEI, per germline. This CDR3 is CASSGGGETEGSPLHF. CDR3 nucleotides: TGTGCCAGCAGTGGGGGGGGAGAGACAGAAGGCTCACCCCTCCACTTT.

The count of this clone is one. The gene calls are TRBV19 and TRBJ1-1; D unclear. Trimming took off 9 bases at V and 0 bases at J, with 11 bases between the two ends. The CDR3 has 13 amino acids. Germline CDR1 LNHDA, CDR2 SQIVND (reference sequence). CDR3 loop: CASGEAVNTEAFF. For the CDR3, the DNA is TGTGCCAGCGGAGAAGCGGTGAACACTGAAGCTTTCTTT.

V gene TRBV7-7 combines with J gene TRBJ1-5; 9 bases line up with TRBD1. The CDR3 consists of 17 residues. In germline, CDR1 is SSHAT, CDR2 FNYEAQ (reference sequence). V dropped 1 base and J dropped 0; count of bases not matched to a gene: 4. The DNA for the CDR3 is TGTGCCAGCAGCTTAGGGACAGGGGATGATAGCAATCAGCCCCAGCATTTT. Translating gives CASSLGTGDDSNQPQHF.

This rearrangement joins TRBV7-9 to TRBJ2-3, with 8 bases identical to TRBD1. CDR3 size: 18 residues. Germline CDR1 SEHNR, CDR2 FQNEAQ (reference sequence). Germline trimming cut 4 bases from V and 1 base from J; bases unmatched to any gene: 13. CDR3 sequence reads: CASSSRDTGGRRTDTQYF. In DNA form, the CDR3 reads TGTGCCAGCAGCTCGCGAGACACAGGGGGACGGCGCACAGATACGCAGTATTTT.

The rearrangement uses TRBV6-5 and TRBJ1-2, with a tentative D call TRBD1 (5 bases). Deletions cut 10 bases from V and 4 bases from J, with 13 bases between. CDR1 and CDR2 (germline): MNHEY, SVGAGI. The CDR3 has 12 amino acids. CDR3 amino acids: CAIATVSYGYTF. The DNA of the CDR3 is TGTGCCATCGCGACAGTCTCCTATGGCTACACCTTC.

The J gene is TRBJ2-2, the V gene TRBV5-1; 8 bases align to TRBD1. V lost 3 bases and J lost 0; bases outside the gene matches: 7. Germline-derived CDR1 and CDR2 are SGHRS and YFSETQ. The CDR3 length is 17 residues. The CDR3 here is CASSWTGIGSNTGELFF. The CDR3 DNA follows: TGCGCCAGCAGCTGGACAGGGATAGGCTCGAACACCGGGGAGCTGTTTTTT.

The V and J genes are TRBV9 and TRBJ2-3; D remains unclear. The CDR3 has 15 residues. Germline V gene lookup returns CDR1 SGDLS and CDR2 YYNGEE. Trimming removed 5 bases at V and 6 bases at J, with 19 bases between. In DNA, the CDR3 is TGTGCCAGCAGTCGTAACCACCCCTCGAGGGATACGCAGTATTTT. Protein product: CASSRNHPSRDTQYF. Drawing the rest from reference TRBV9 and TRBJ2-3, the complete variable domain is DSGVTQTPKHLITATGQRVTLRCSPRSGDLSVYWYQQSLDQGLQFLIQYYNGEERAKGNILERFSAQQFPDLHSELNLSSLELGDSALYFCASSRNHPSRDTQYFGPGTRLTVL.

This clone was found once. V usage is TRBV24-1 and J usage is TRBJ2-5; 7 bases are a match to TRBD2. V lost 0 bases, J lost 4 bases, and 4 bases stayed unmatched. Per germline, CDR1 KGHDR and CDR2 SFDVKD. The CDR3 runs to 15 residues. CDR3: CATSDLNTGGETQYF. CDR3 nucleotides: TGTGCCACCAGTGATTTGAACACGGGAGGAGAGACCCAGTACTTC.

The chain recombines TRBV28 with TRBJ2-5, with D perhaps TRBD1 (5 bases). The CDR3 loop spans 14 amino acids. The germline V and J ends were trimmed by 4 bases and 4 bases, with 13 bases remaining between them. CDR1 MDHEN and CDR2 SYDVKM come from the germline V gene. The CDR3 DNA is TGTGCCAGCAGTTCCAGGGAAAGGGGAGAGACCCAGTACTTC. This codes for CASSSRERGETQYF.

The V and J genes are TRBV7-9 and TRBJ1-1; 7 bases match TRBD1. The CDR3 is made up of 14 amino acids. In germline, CDR1 is SEHNR, CDR2 FQNEAQ (reference sequence). J lost 1 base, V lost 4 bases, and 3 bases had no gene match. CDR3 nucleotides: TGTGCCAGCAGCTACCAGGGGGGGAACACTGAAGCTTTCTTT. It codes for CASSYQGGNTEAFF.

This clone appeared a single time. The chain employs TRBV18 and TRBJ2-1; 8 bases match TRBD2. Germline values: CDR1 KGHSH, CDR2 LQKENI. CDR3 size: 15 residues. The V segment lost 3 bases and the J segment 4 bases; nucleotides outside the gene matches: 5. The CDR3 DNA follows: TGTGCCAGCTCACCCCTAGCGGGTGAGTACAATGAGCAGTTCTTC. This translates into CASSPLAGEYNEQFF.

For this clone: This CDR3 is also generated by other DNA sequences in the sample. The rearrangement uses TRBV18 and TRBJ2-1; TRBD2 agrees at 12 bases. CDR3 length: 15 residues. Germline CDR1 reads KGHSH; CDR2 reads LQKENI. V shed 6 bases and J 4 bases; nucleotides not matched to a gene: 4. CDR3 protein: CASSPLAGGYNEQFF. The CDR3 nucleotides read TGTGCCAGCTCTCCTCTAGCGGGGGGGTACAATGAGCAGTTCTTC.

This clone was observed a handful of times. V and J are TRBV28 and TRBJ1-1, with D perhaps TRBD1 (5 bases). The CDR3 consists of 15 residues. V lost 4 bases and J 0 bases, leaving 12 bases between the germline ends. Germline V CDR1 and CDR2: MDHEN, SYDVKM. The CDR3 sequence: CASSSGGAMNTEAFF. CDR3 nucleotide sequence: TGTGCCAGCAGTTCCGGAGGGGCTATGAACACTGAAGCTTTCTTT. The variable domain in full, completed from reference TRBV28 and TRBJ1-1, reads DVKVTQSSRYLVKRTGEKVFLECVQDMDHENMFWYRQDPGLGLRLIYFSYDVKMKEKGDIPEGYSVSREKKERFSLILESASTNQTSMYLCASSSGGAMNTEAFFGQGTRLTVV.

This chain joins TRBV25-1 and TRBJ2-2; D is possibly TRBD1 (5 bases). The germline V gene encodes CDR1 MGHDK and CDR2 SYGVNS. The CDR3 runs 15 residues. V dropped 6 bases and J dropped 4 bases, with 15 bases sitting between them. CDR3 amino acids: CASSRVQEPTGELFF. In DNA, the CDR3 is TGTGCCAGCAGCCGCGTACAGGAGCCCACCGGGGAGCTGTTTTTT.

The J gene is TRBJ2-1, the V gene TRBV9, with 8 bases that match TRBD2. The CDR3 totals 16 residues. The trim removed 3 bases at V and 9 bases at J, leaving 14 bases unmatched. CDR1 SGDLS and CDR2 YYNGEE come from the germline V gene. This CDR3 is CASSAGLAGGRGEQFF. CDR3 in DNA: TGTGCCAGCAGCGCTGGGCTCGCGGGGGGCCGAGGTGAGCAGTTCTTC.

This rearrangement joins TRBV10-1 to TRBJ2-3; 9 nucleotides agree with TRBD2. The germline gives CDR1 WNHNN, CDR2 SYGVQD (reference sequence). This CDR3 region has 15 residues. With 2 bases clipped from V and 3 bases from J, the junction kept 3 bases outside the gene matches. CDR3 DNA: TGCGCCAGCAGTGAGCACGCGGGGGGGACAGATACGCAGTATTTT. Translated: CASSEHAGGTDTQYF.

This chain uses TRBV4-1 with TRBJ2-5; 8 bases agree with TRBD1. Germline V gene lookup returns CDR1 MGHRA and CDR2 YSYEKL. After removal of 2 bases from V and 2 bases from J, the junction contained 7 bases not matched to a gene. This CDR3 is built from 16 residues. The CDR3 nucleotides read TGCGCCAGCAGCCAACCTCCCGGGACAGGTCAAGAGACCCAGTACTTC. Residues: CASSQPPGTGQETQYF.

A word on this clone: Other nucleotide sequences from this sample produce the same CDR3. This sequence joins TRBV7-2 and TRBJ1-1; TRBD1 matches at 7 bases. Losses at the gene ends were 5 bases for V and 0 bases for J; bases not matched to a gene: 6. The CDR3 length is 15 residues. Germline lookup yields CDR1 SGHTA and CDR2 FQGNSA. CDR3: CASSPRTGMNTEAFF. Here the CDR3 DNA reads TGTGCCAGCAGCCCTAGGACAGGAATGAACACTGAAGCTTTCTTT.

The chain is built from TRBV5-1 and TRBJ2-5; either TRBD1 or TRBD2 may fit D (5 bases each). V lost 4 bases to trimming and J lost 1 base, with 17 bases between them. Germline loops: CDR1 SGHRS, CDR2 YFSETQ. This CDR3 is built from 16 residues. CDR3 residues: CASSLGERGFQETQYF. The CDR3 region has the DNA TGCGCCAGCAGCCTGGGGGAAAGGGGTTTCCAAGAGACCCAGTACTTC.

The rearrangement links TRBV19 to TRBJ1-2, with 10 bases fitting TRBD1. The CDR3 sequence is 17 residues long. The J segment lost 2 bases and the V segment lost 4 bases, leaving 10 bases of the junction unmatched. Germline V gene lookup returns CDR1 LNHDA and CDR2 SQIVND (reference sequence). The CDR3 here is CASSTYGTGVQNYGYTF. In DNA form, the CDR3 reads TGTGCCAGTAGTACGTACGGGACAGGGGTACAAAACTATGGCTACACCTTC. Full variable domain (rest looked up from reference TRBV19 and TRBJ1-2): DGGITQSPKYLFRKEGQNVTLSCEQNLNHDAMYWYRQDPGQGLRLIYYSQIVNDFQKGDIAEGYSVSREKKESFPLTVTSAQKNPTAFYLCASSTYGTGVQNYGYTFGSGTRLTVV.

The rearrangement uses TRBV3-1 (or the pseudogene TRBV3-2) and TRBJ2-5; 10 bases align to TRBD2. CDR1 and CDR2 (germline): LGHDT, YNNKEL (reference sequence). The CDR3 totals 13 residues. The V gene end was trimmed by 7 bases and the J gene end by 5 bases; junction bases not matched to a gene: 4. The CDR3 DNA reads as TGTGCCAGCAAAGCGGGGGGGTGGGAGACCCAGTACTTC. Its protein product is CASKAGGWETQYF.

CDR3 nucleotides: TGTGCCTGGAGGGCAACGCACACTGAAGCTTTCTTT. Its translation: CAWRATHTEAFF. V gene TRBV30 combines with J gene TRBJ1-1; no clear D. The CDR3 consists of 12 residues. Trimming cost V 3 bases and J 3 bases, with 8 bases left between them. Germline V gives CDR1 GTSNPN, CDR2 SVGIG (reference sequence).